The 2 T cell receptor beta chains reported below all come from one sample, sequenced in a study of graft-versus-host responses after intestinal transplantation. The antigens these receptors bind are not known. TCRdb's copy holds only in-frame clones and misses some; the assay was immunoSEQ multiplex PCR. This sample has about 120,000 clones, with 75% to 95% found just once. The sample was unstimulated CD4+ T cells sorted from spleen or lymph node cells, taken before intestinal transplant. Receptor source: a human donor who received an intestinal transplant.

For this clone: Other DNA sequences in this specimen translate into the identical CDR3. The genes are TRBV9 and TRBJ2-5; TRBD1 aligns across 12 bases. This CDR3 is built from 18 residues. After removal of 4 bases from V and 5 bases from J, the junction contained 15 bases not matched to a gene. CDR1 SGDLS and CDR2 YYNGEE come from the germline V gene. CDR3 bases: TGTGCCAGCAGCCCAACTCATGGGGGACAGGGGGCGTGGGAGACCCAGTACTTC. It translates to CASSPTHGGQGAWETQYF.

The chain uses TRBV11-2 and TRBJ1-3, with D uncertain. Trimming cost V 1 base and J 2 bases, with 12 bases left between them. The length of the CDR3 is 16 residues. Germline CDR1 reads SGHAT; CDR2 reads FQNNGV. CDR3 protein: CASSLVGGLAGNTIYF. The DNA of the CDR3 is TGTGCCAGCAGCTTAGTTGGCGGACTGGCTGGAAACACCATATATTTT.